The present TCR beta chain was sequenced within a study of blood T cell repertoires in COVID-19. Sequencing used immunoSEQ multiplex PCR; TCRdb keeps in-frame clones, though not all of them. The table has over 100,000 clones, approximately 80% seen once; the top ten hold roughly 9%. V lost 7 bases, J lost 3 bases, and 15 bases lay in between. The germline V gene has CDR1 SNHLY and CDR2 FYNNEI. The CDR3 covers 14 residues. V and J are TRBV2 and TRBJ1-1; D possibly corresponds to TRBD1 (5 bases). The specimen sequenced was peripheral blood. This TCR was recovered from a woman aged 60 to 75 with active or convalescent COVID-19. In nucleotides, the CDR3 is TGTGCCAGCAATCCCTACGGCAGGGACACTGAAGCTTTCTTT. The encoded protein is CASNPYGRDTEAFF.